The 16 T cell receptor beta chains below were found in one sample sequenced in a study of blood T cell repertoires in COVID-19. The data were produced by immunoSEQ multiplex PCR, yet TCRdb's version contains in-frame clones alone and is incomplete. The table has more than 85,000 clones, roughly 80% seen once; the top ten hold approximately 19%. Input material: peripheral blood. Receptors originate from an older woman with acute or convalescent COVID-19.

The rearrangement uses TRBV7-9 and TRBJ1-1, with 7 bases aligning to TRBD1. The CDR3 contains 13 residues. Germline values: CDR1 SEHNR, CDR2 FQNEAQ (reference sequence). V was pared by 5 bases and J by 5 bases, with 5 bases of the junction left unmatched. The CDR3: CASSPTGRTEAFF. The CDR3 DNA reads TGTGCCAGCAGCCCGACAGGGCGGACTGAAGCTTTCTTT.

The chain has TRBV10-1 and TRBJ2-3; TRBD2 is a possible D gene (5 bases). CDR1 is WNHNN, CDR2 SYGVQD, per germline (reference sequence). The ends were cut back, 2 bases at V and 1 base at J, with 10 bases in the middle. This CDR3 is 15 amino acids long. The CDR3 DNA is TGCGCCAGCAGTGAGGGACTTCGGGGCACAGATACGCAGTATTTT. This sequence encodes CASSEGLRGTDTQYF.

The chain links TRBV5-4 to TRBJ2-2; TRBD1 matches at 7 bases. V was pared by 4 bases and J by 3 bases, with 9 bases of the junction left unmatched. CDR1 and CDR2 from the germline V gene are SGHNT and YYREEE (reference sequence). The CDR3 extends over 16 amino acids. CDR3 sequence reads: CASSLGAGGHTGELFF. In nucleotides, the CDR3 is TGTGCCAGCAGCCTGGGGGCAGGGGGACACACCGGGGAGCTGTTTTTT.

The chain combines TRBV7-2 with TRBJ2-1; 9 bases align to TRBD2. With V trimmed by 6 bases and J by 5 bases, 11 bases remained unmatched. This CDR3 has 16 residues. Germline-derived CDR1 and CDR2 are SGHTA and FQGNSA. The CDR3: CASRPQAGGLNNEQFF. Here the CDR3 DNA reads TGTGCCAGCAGACCCCAAGCGGGGGGTCTCAACAATGAGCAGTTCTTC.

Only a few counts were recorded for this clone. CDR3: CASRGQGVDTGELFF. The CDR3 DNA reads TGTGCCAGCCGGGGACAGGGGGTCGACACCGGGGAGCTGTTTTTT. The genes are TRBV9 and TRBJ2-2; 11 nucleotides align to TRBD1. From germline, CDR1 is SGDLS and CDR2 YYNGEE. The CDR3 has 15 residues. The trim removed 7 bases at V and 3 bases at J, leaving 5 bases unmatched.

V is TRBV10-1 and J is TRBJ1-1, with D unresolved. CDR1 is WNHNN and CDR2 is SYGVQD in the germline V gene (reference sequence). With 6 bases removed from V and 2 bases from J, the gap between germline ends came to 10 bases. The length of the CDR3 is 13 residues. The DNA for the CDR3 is TGCGCCAGCAGCGACCAGGTAAACACTGAAGCTTTCTTT. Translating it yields CASSDQVNTEAFF.

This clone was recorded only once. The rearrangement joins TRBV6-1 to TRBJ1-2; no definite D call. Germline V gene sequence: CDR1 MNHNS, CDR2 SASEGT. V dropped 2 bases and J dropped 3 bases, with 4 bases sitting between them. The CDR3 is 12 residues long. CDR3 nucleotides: TGTGCCAGCAGTGAACAGGACTATGGCTACACCTTC. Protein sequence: CASSEQDYGYTF.

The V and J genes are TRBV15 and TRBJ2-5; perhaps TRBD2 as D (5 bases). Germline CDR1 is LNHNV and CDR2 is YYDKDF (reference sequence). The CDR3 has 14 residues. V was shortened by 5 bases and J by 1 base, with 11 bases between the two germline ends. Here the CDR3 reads CATSSGLIQETQYF. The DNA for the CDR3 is TGTGCCACCAGCTCAGGACTTATCCAAGAGACCCAGTACTTC.

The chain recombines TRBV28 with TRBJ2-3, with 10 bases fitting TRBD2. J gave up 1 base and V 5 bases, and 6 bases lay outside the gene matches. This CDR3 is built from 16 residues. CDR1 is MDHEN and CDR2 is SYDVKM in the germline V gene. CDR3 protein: CASSPSLAGGTDTQYF. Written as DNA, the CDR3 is TGTGCCAGCAGTCCATCCCTAGCGGGGGGCACAGATACGCAGTATTTT.

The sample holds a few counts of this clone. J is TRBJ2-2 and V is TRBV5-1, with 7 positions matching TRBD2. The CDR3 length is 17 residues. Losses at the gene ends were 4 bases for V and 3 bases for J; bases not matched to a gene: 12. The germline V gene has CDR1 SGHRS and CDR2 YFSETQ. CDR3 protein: CASSPRALAEYTGELFF. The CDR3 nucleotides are TGCGCCAGCAGCCCTCGGGCTCTAGCGGAGTACACCGGGGAGCTGTTTTTT.

CDR3 protein: CSASNSGSRSTDTQYF. In DNA form, the CDR3 reads TGCAGTGCTAGTAATAGCGGAAGCCGCAGCACAGATACGCAGTATTTT. The chain combines TRBV20-1 with TRBJ2-3; D is perhaps TRBD2 (6 bases). Germline CDR1 and CDR2: DFQATT and SNEGSKA (reference sequence). This CDR3 has 16 amino acids. V lost 3 bases, J lost 0 bases, and 16 bases lay in between.

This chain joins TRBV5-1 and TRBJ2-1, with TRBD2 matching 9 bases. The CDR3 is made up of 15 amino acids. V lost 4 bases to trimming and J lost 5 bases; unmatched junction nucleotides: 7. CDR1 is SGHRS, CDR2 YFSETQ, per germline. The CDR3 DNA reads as TGCGCCAGCAGCATAGCGGGGGCCAGAAACAATGAGCAGTTCTTC. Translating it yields CASSIAGARNNEQFF.

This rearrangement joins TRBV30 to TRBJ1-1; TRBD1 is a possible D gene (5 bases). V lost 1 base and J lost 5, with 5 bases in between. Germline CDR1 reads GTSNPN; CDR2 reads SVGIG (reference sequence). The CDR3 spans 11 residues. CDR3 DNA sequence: TGTGCCTGGAGTGACAGGACTGAAGCTTTCTTT. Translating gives CAWSDRTEAFF.

The CDR3 DNA follows: TGTGCCAGCAGCTTGCGCTCAGGACAGAGCAATCAGCCCCAGCATTTT. Its translation: CASSLRSGQSNQPQHF. The V gene is TRBV5-6, the J gene TRBJ1-5; D perhaps matches TRBD1 (6 bases). V dropped 1 base and J dropped 1 base, with 12 bases sitting between them. Germline V gene data show CDR1 as SGHDT and CDR2 as YYEEEE. This CDR3 spans 16 amino acids. Combining the CDR3 with reference TRBV5-6 and TRBJ1-5 gives the whole variable domain DAGVTQSPTHLIKTRGQQVTLRCSPKSGHDTVSWYQQALGQGPQFIFQYYEEEERQRGNFPDRFSGHQFPNYSSELNVNALLLGDSALYLCASSLRSGQSNQPQHFGDGTRLSIL.

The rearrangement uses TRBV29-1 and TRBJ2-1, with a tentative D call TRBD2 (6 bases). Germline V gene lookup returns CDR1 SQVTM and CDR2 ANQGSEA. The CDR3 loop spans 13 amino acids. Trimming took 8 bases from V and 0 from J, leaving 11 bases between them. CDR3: CSIRDSSYNEQFF. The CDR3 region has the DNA TGCAGCATCCGGGACTCCTCCTACAATGAGCAGTTCTTC.

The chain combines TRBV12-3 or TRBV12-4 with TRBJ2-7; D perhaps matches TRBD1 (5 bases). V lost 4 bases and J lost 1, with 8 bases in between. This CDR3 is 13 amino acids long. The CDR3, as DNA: TGTGCCAGCAGTTGGCAGGGATCCTACGAGCAGTACTTC. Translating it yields CASSWQGSYEQYF.